A selection of T cell receptor beta chains follows, all from one sample in a study of T-cell memory formation after mild COVID-19. TCRdb recomputed calls from the 5' RACE reads with MiXCR, one row per CDR3 protein. The data contain about 320,000 distinct CDR3 sequences, around an eighth of them singletons. Sequencing was performed on PBMCs or a T cell subset sorted from them (not recorded which). These TCRs come from a man aged 18 to 29 who had mild COVID-19 (a few samples of this study predate the infection). Cell type and time point are not known. Each CDR3 is given with its conserved first and last residue. The order of the fields is clone size, J gene, V gene, D gene, CDR3 DNA, CDR3 protein. A D gene is named only where the DNA matches it firmly. Clone size is not always given. Where it is, it says once, few, many or a class for expanded clones.

clone size: few; J gene: TRBJ2-2; V gene: TRBV4-1; D gene: -; CDR3 DNA: TGCGCCAGCAGCAATCGCCTAGGGGGGACCGGGGAGCTGTTTTTT; CDR3 protein: CASSNRLGGTGELFF
clone size: -; J gene: TRBJ1-4; V gene: TRBV29-1; D gene: TRBD1; CDR3 DNA: TGCAGCGTTGAAGTCAGGGGGTCTAATGAAAAACTGTTTTTT; CDR3 protein: CSVEVRGSNEKLFF
clone size: few; J gene: TRBJ2-3; V gene: TRBV28; D gene: -; CDR3 DNA: TGTGCCAGCCGAAACCCGACTAAATCTAGCACAGATACGCAGTATTTT; CDR3 protein: CASRNPTKSSTDTQYF
clone size: many; J gene: TRBJ2-2; V gene: TRBV7-2; D gene: TRBD1; CDR3 DNA: TGTGCCAGCAGCCCAGACAGGGGGTGGACCGGGGAGCTGTTTTTT; CDR3 protein: CASSPDRGWTGELFF
clone size: few; J gene: TRBJ1-3; V gene: TRBV7-2; D gene: TRBD1; CDR3 DNA: TGTGCCAGCAGATCCGGGACAGGGGCTGGAAACACCATATATTTT; CDR3 protein: CASRSGTGAGNTIYF
clone size: -; J gene: TRBJ2-5; V gene: TRBV7-6; D gene: TRBD1; CDR3 DNA: TGTGCCAGCAGCTTACGGGACAGGGAGTCGGAGACCCAGTACTTC; CDR3 protein: CASSLRDRESETQYF
clone size: few; J gene: TRBJ2-4; V gene: TRBV24-1; D gene: TRBD1; CDR3 DNA: TGTGCCACCAGTGATCCACCGGGACAGGGTATTATCATTCAGTACTTC; CDR3 protein: CATSDPPGQGIIIQYF
clone size: -; J gene: TRBJ2-1; V gene: TRBV7-2; D gene: TRBD2; CDR3 DNA: TGTGCCAGCAGCAACGCTCGACTAGCGGGGGAGCAGTTCTTC; CDR3 protein: CASSNARLAGEQFF
clone size: -; J gene: TRBJ1-6; V gene: TRBV5-1; D gene: -; CDR3 DNA: TGCGCCAGCAGCGACAGGAGCTCCTATAATTCACCCCTCCACTTT; CDR3 protein: CASSDRSSYNSPLHF
clone size: -; J gene: TRBJ2-3; V gene: TRBV5-1; D gene: TRBD1; CDR3 DNA: TGCGCCAGCAGCCCGGTCGGGACAGGGGTCACAGATACGCAGTATTTT; CDR3 protein: CASSPVGTGVTDTQYF
clone size: many; J gene: TRBJ2-2; V gene: TRBV14; D gene: TRBD1; CDR3 DNA: TGTGCCAGCAGCCAACGAAGGACAGGGCGCACCGGGGAGCTGTTTTTT; CDR3 protein: CASSQRRTGRTGELFF
clone size: -; J gene: TRBJ2-7; V gene: TRBV7-2; D gene: -; CDR3 DNA: TGTGCCAGCAGCCCCCGGGAACAGCTAGTAATCTCCTACGAGCAGTACTTC; CDR3 protein: CASSPREQLVISYEQYF
clone size: many; J gene: TRBJ2-1; V gene: TRBV7-9; D gene: TRBD1; CDR3 DNA: TGTGCCAGCAGGGGGACAGGATACAATGAGCAGTTCTTC; CDR3 protein: CASRGTGYNEQFF
clone size: -; J gene: TRBJ2-3; V gene: TRBV12-3/TRBV12-4; D gene: -; CDR3 DNA: TGTGCCAGCCGGCGGCAGTACCCGCTTTTTGCCCCAGATACGCAGTATTTT; CDR3 protein: CASRRQYPLFAPDTQYF
clone size: few; J gene: TRBJ2-3; V gene: TRBV7-2; D gene: TRBD2; CDR3 DNA: TGTGCCAGCAGCTTCCGACTAGCGGGGTCAGCAGATACGCAGTATTTT; CDR3 protein: CASSFRLAGSADTQYF
clone size: many; J gene: TRBJ1-6; V gene: TRBV6-2/TRBV6-3; D gene: -; CDR3 DNA: TGTGCCAGCAGTTACAGGGAGGAGTCACCCCTCCACTTT; CDR3 protein: CASSYREESPLHF
clone size: -; J gene: TRBJ1-2; V gene: TRBV7-2; D gene: -; CDR3 DNA: TGTGCCAGCAGCTTGGACATACTTGGAGGCGGCTACACCTTC; CDR3 protein: CASSLDILGGGYTF